A selection of T cell receptor beta chains follows, all from one sample in a study of T-cell memory formation after mild COVID-19. Using its own MiXCR run on the 5' RACE reads, TCRdb lists one record per CDR3 protein. This sample has fewer than 350,000 distinct CDR3 sequences; approximately 14% occur once, and the top ten carry 21%. The sequenced sample was PBMCs or a T cell subset sorted from them (not recorded which). The receptor set was obtained from a young man who had mild COVID-19 (a few samples of this study predate the infection). Cell type and time point are not known. Both conserved end residues are part of each CDR3. A D gene is named only where the DNA matches it firmly. Size is stated for part of the rows, as once, few or many counts, or as a class when the clone is expanded.

v_gene,len,d_gene,abundance,j_gene,CDR3nt,CDR3aa
TRBV20-1,16,TRBD2,-,TRBJ2-2,TGCAGTGCTAGCCCGGGGGGGCGGGGAGTCACCGGGGAGCTGTTTTTT,CSASPGGRGVTGELFF
TRBV2,14,TRBD1,-,TRBJ2-7,TGTGCCAGCAGGGTCAGGGGGTGGTCCTACGAGCAGTACTTC,CASRVRGWSYEQYF
TRBV28,13,-,-,TRBJ2-1,TGTGCCAGCACCCCCCGACCTTACAATGAGCAGTTCTTC,CASTPRPYNEQFF
TRBV14,14,TRBD2,-,TRBJ2-1,TGTGCCAGCGCAGCGGGGCGACTCTACAATGAGCAGTTCTTC,CASAAGRLYNEQFF
TRBV7-6,16,TRBD1,few,TRBJ2-2,TGTGCCAGCAGCTTAGAGAGGACAGGGATCGCCGGGGAGCTGTTTTTT,CASSLERTGIAGELFF
TRBV5-6,16,TRBD1,-,TRBJ2-7,TGTGCCAGCAGCTACCTGACAGGGGCCTCGGTCTACGAGCAGTACTTC,CASSYLTGASVYEQYF
TRBV29-1,13,-,-,TRBJ2-2,TGCAGCGTTGGTGGATGGGTGTCCGGGGAGCTGTTTTTT,CSVGGWVSGELFF
TRBV20-1,14,TRBD2,-,TRBJ2-3,TGCAGTGCCACTAGCGGGGGGTGGACAGATACGCAGTATTTT,CSATSGGWTDTQYF
TRBV29-1,12,-,-,TRBJ1-1,TGCAGCGTTAGGGAGGGGTCAGCGTGGGCTTTCTTT,CSVREGSAWAFF
TRBV29-1,14,-,many,TRBJ2-7,TGCAGCGTCCTCGGGGGGGACAGGGTGTACGAGCAGTACTTC,CSVLGGDRVYEQYF
TRBV29-1,13,-,-,TRBJ2-5,TGCAGCGTCACCTTGGACAGTCAAGAGACCCAGTACTTC,CSVTLDSQETQYF
TRBV18,14,-,many,TRBJ2-5,TGTGCCAGCAGCCCCCGGACAGGAGGGGAGACCCAGTACTTC,CASSPRTGGETQYF
TRBV4-2,16,TRBD1,few,TRBJ1-4,TGTGCCAGCAGCCGGATCACCGGGACAGTGAGTGAAAAACTGTTTTTT,CASSRITGTVSEKLFF
TRBV4-1,16,TRBD2,many,TRBJ2-3,TGCGCCAGCAGCCGAGATAGCGGGGGGGGCACAGATACGCAGTATTTT,CASSRDSGGGTDTQYF
TRBV12-3/TRBV12-4,14,-,-,TRBJ1-3,TGTGCCAGCAGTTCCCAATCGGCAGGAAACACCATATATTTT,CASSSQSAGNTIYF
TRBV7-9,12,-,-,TRBJ1-1,TGTGCCAGCAGCTTAGATCCCACTGAAGCTTTCTTT,CASSLDPTEAFF
TRBV4-1,15,-,many,TRBJ2-3,TGCGCCAGCAGCCATAACTCCCCCGTTCGGGATACGCAGTATTTT,CASSHNSPVRDTQYF
TRBV6-5,13,-,few,TRBJ1-5,TGTGCCAGCAGCCACTGGGGCAATCAGCCCCAGCATTTT,CASSHWGNQPQHF
TRBV14,14,-,-,TRBJ1-2,TGTGCCAGCAGCTCTGTAGAAGGGTTAGAGGGCTACACCTTC,CASSSVEGLEGYTF
TRBV7-3,13,-,-,TRBJ2-3,TGTGCCAGCAGCCCGTTGATCACAGATACGCAGTATTTT,CASSPLITDTQYF
TRBV27,19,TRBD1,-,TRBJ2-1,TGTGCCAGCAGTTTAGGACAGGGCAATGCTTTCTCCTCCTACAATGAGCAGTTCTTC,CASSLGQGNAFSSYNEQFF
TRBV7-9,15,TRBD1,-,TRBJ1-6,TGTGCCAGCAGAGATGACAGGGGCCTCAATTCACCCCTCCACTTT,CASRDDRGLNSPLHF
TRBV7-2,15,-,-,TRBJ1-2,TGTGCCAGCAGCTCCCCAACAGGGTACAGGTGGGGCTACACCTTC,CASSSPTGYRWGYTF
TRBV27,15,TRBD2,-,TRBJ2-2,TGTGCCAGCAGGGGAGGGACTAGCAGTGCCGGGGAGCTGTTTTTT,CASRGGTSSAGELFF
TRBV2,11,-,few,TRBJ1-2,TGTGCCAGCAGGGAGGGGCTTGGCTACACCTTC,CASREGLGYTF
TRBV4-3,16,TRBD1,-,TRBJ2-2,TGCGCCAGCAGCCAAGAGAGGACAGGGAGGACCGGGGAGCTGTTTTTT,CASSQERTGRTGELFF
TRBV7-9,15,-,few,TRBJ1-2,TGTGCCAGCAGCTTCGCAGGCCAGGGGAGGTATGGCTACACCTTC,CASSFAGQGRYGYTF
TRBV6-1,14,TRBD1,once,TRBJ1-4,TGTGCCAGCAGCTGGACAGGGGAAATTGAAAAACTGTTTTTT,CASSWTGEIEKLFF
TRBV6-5,14,-,few,TRBJ2-3,TGTGCCAGCAGGGAAGGGGGGAGGGGAGATACGCAGTATTTT,CASREGGRGDTQYF
TRBV3-1,15,-,-,TRBJ1-2,TGTGCCAGCAGCCAAGAACAGGCCCCGTACTATGGCTACACCTTC,CASSQEQAPYYGYTF
TRBV24-1,16,-,few,TRBJ2-1,TGTGCCACCAGTGCCCACCCAGATCGGTCAGAAAATGAGCAGTTCTTC,CATSAHPDRSENEQFF
TRBV7-8,15,-,-,TRBJ2-7,TGTGCCAGCAGCTTATTGGCCGCAGGACCCTACGAGCAGTACTTC,CASSLLAAGPYEQYF
TRBV7-9,16,TRBD2,many,TRBJ2-5,TGTGCCAGCAGCTTACGTGCTAGCGGGGGCCGAGAGACCCAGTACTTC,CASSLRASGGRETQYF
TRBV6-5,15,TRBD2,-,TRBJ2-7,TGTGCCAGCAGGTCCTGGACTAGCGGGGTAGAAGAGCAGTACTTC,CASRSWTSGVEEQYF
TRBV2,13,-,-,TRBJ2-1,TGTGCCAGCAGTGAAGCTGGGTCAAATGAGCAGTTCTTC,CASSEAGSNEQFF
TRBV4-3,13,TRBD1,many,TRBJ2-7,TGCGCCAGCAGCCAAAACAGGGGATACGAGCAGTACTTC,CASSQNRGYEQYF
TRBV28,15,-,-,TRBJ1-2,TGTGCCAGCAGACCTGACCGGGGCCTGACCTATGGCTACACCTTC,CASRPDRGLTYGYTF
TRBV23-1,14,-,few,TRBJ2-4,TGCGCCAGCCCGGGAAAGGGGGCCAAAAACATTCAGTACTTC,CASPGKGAKNIQYF
TRBV5-1,12,-,many,TRBJ2-3,TGCGCCAGCAGCTCCCCCGGGGATACGCAGTATTTT,CASSSPGDTQYF
TRBV6-5,14,-,-,TRBJ1-1,TGTGCCAGCAGTTACGTCAGTTCCACCACTGAAGCTTTCTTT,CASSYVSSTTEAFF
TRBV12-3/TRBV12-4,12,-,many,TRBJ2-3,TGTGCCAGCAGGCCAAGCACAGATACGCAGTATTTT,CASRPSTDTQYF
TRBV4-3,13,-,many,TRBJ1-5,TGCGCCAGCAGCCAAGGGGAGAATCAGCCCCAGCATTTT,CASSQGENQPQHF
TRBV20-1,15,-,many,TRBJ1-4,TGCAGTGCTAGAGAGAGATTAGCAACTAATGAAAAACTGTTTTTT,CSARERLATNEKLFF
TRBV7-8,16,-,-,TRBJ2-3,TGTGCCAGCAAACGACAGCCCGGATTTCCCACAGATACGCAGTATTTT,CASKRQPGFPTDTQYF
TRBV9,18,TRBD1,few,TRBJ2-6,TGTGCCAGCAGCGTAGGGGACAGGGGTTTCGTTGGGGCCAACGTCCTGACTTTC,CASSVGDRGFVGANVLTF
TRBV7-2,15,TRBD1,few,TRBJ1-5,TGTGCCAGCAGCACCGGGACAGGGGGACATCAGCCCCAGCATTTT,CASSTGTGGHQPQHF
TRBV21-1,13,-,-,TRBJ1-2,TGTGCCAGCAGCAAAGAGGGGACCTATGGCTACACCTTC,CASSKEGTYGYTF
TRBV6-2/TRBV6-3,15,TRBD1,-,TRBJ1-1,TGTGCCAGCAGTTTCATCAGGGGGCGCGACACTGAAGCTTTCTTT,CASSFIRGRDTEAFF
TRBV4-1,15,-,few,TRBJ1-4,TGCGCCAGCAGCCAATCTATGGGGGTTTCGGAAAAACTGTTTTTT,CASSQSMGVSEKLFF
TRBV7-2,13,-,few,TRBJ2-3,TGTGCCAGCAGTTTTATGGGTCGCGATACGCAGTATTTT,CASSFMGRDTQYF
TRBV6-5,16,-,-,TRBJ1-2,TGTGCCAGCAGTTACGTGGGGCCCGCTGCTAACTATGGCTACACATTC,CASSYVGPAANYGYTF
TRBV28,14,-,few,TRBJ2-1,TGTGCCAGCAGTTTAGCGGGCTGGACCAATGAGCAGTTCTTC,CASSLAGWTNEQFF
TRBV4-3,13,-,few,TRBJ1-6,TGCGCCAGCAGCCAAGTAATCCGTTCACCCCTCCACTTT,CASSQVIRSPLHF
TRBV7-2,15,-,many,TRBJ2-2,TGTGCCAGCAGCTTAGGACGCCTAAACACCGGGGAGCTGTTTTTT,CASSLGRLNTGELFF
TRBV12-3/TRBV12-4,15,TRBD2,-,TRBJ2-1,TGTGCCAGCAGCACGGGACTAGCGGGGGTGGATGAGCAGTTCTTC,CASSTGLAGVDEQFF
TRBV6-2/TRBV6-3,17,TRBD1,few,TRBJ2-3,TGTGCCAGCAGTTACACGCTACCCGGGACAGCGACAGATACGCAGTATTTT,CASSYTLPGTATDTQYF